One and the same sample provided the 7 T cell receptor beta chains below, sequenced in a study of neurological immune-mediated disorders. MiXCR, run by TCRdb on the 5' RACE reads, gives a single entry per CDR3 protein. The table has about 49,000 distinct CDR3 sequences, more than 8% seen once; the top ten hold 1.5% to 2%. The time point denotes: longitudinal time-point 1 (baseline). The sample was PBMCs. These receptors all stem from a woman in her thirties or forties in good health.

This clonotype was seen at least ten times. V is TRBV7-7 and J is TRBJ2-1; 8 positions match TRBD1. Unmatched junction bases numbered 12, after V lost 5 bases and J lost 6 bases. The CDR3 spans 16 residues. From germline, CDR1 is SSHAT and CDR2 FNYEAQ (reference sequence). CDR3 coding DNA: TGTGCCAGCAGCGTCGCAGGGGGCGCGGCGTTCAATGAGCAGTTCTTC. It yields the protein CASSVAGGAAFNEQFF.

This clonotype showed up just once. J is TRBJ2-7 and V is TRBV28; possible D gene TRBD1, 6 bases. The ends were cut back, 8 bases at V and 0 bases at J, with 14 bases in the middle. The CDR3 is 14 amino acids. Germline CDR1 reads MDHEN; CDR2 reads SYDVKM. CDR3: CASARTVNSYEQYF. In DNA, the CDR3 is TGTGCCAGCGCTAGGACAGTCAACTCCTACGAGCAGTACTTC.

This clonotype occurred many times. This rearrangement joins TRBV7-2 to TRBJ2-3; D is possibly TRBD2 (5 bases). CDR3 length: 13 residues. Trimming removed 7 bases at V and 1 base at J, with 9 bases between. Germline V gives CDR1 SGHTA, CDR2 FQGNSA. The CDR3: CASTGLGTDTQYF. CDR3 nucleotide sequence: TGTGCCAGCACCGGACTCGGCACAGATACGCAGTATTTT.

Ten or more counts support this clonotype. The CDR3 loop is CASSPSGTGGGQPQHF. Here the CDR3 DNA reads TGTGCCAGCTCACCCTCCGGGACAGGGGGCGGGCAGCCCCAGCATTTT. This chain joins TRBV18 and TRBJ1-5; 12 bases match TRBD1. The germline CDR1 and CDR2 sequences are KGHSH and LQKENI. CDR3 length: 16 residues. The V gene end was trimmed by 3 bases and the J gene end by 7 bases; junction bases not matched to a gene: 7.

This clonotype was recorded many times. This chain links TRBV4-2 with TRBJ1-4; D is unresolved. Germline V gene sequence: CDR1 LGHNA, CDR2 YNFKEQ. The CDR3 runs to 15 residues. Trimming shortened V by 0 bases and J by 7 bases, and 12 bases separated the two germline ends. In DNA, the CDR3 is TGTGCCAGCAGCCAAGATGCCCCTAAGGGTGAAAAACTGTTTTTT. Protein: CASSQDAPKGEKLFF.

This clonotype was counted ten times or more. The chain has TRBV7-2 and TRBJ1-5, with TRBD1 matching over 8 bases. CDR3 size: 16 residues. V lost 2 bases and J lost 7; bases outside the gene matches: 10. Germline values: CDR1 SGHTA, CDR2 FQGNSA. Written as DNA, the CDR3 is TGTGCCAGCAGCTTAACATACCAGGGGGCTGAGCAGCCCCAGCATTTT. Translation: CASSLTYQGAEQPQHF.

This clonotype was observed many times. This chain connects TRBV7-2 to TRBJ1-5, with D possibly being TRBD1 (6 bases). CDR1 and CDR2 from the germline V gene are SGHTA and FQGNSA. This CDR3 is 16 amino acids long. V shed 2 bases and J shed 0 bases, with 11 bases lying between them. CDR3 sequence (DNA): TGTGCCAGCAGCTTAAAACAGGGATATAGCAATCAGCCCCAGCATTTT. Its translation: CASSLKQGYSNQPQHF.